This TCR beta chain came from a study of T-cell reconstitution after alpha-beta-depleted transplantation in children. A library of TCRbeta sequences, prepared with unique molecular identifiers, was generated. TCRdb passed the PCR reads through MiXCR, listing each CDR3 protein once. The sample contains 230,000 or so distinct CDR3 sequences, approximately 9.9% of which appear only once. At least ten counts were recorded for this clonotype. The source is a human donor who donated a stem cell graft to a child with SCID. The material sequenced was PBMCs from the stem cell graft donor, taken from the stem cell graft.

The CDR3 spells CASSSGTYRVEFTEAFF. The CDR3, as DNA: TGCGCCAGCAGCTCGGGGACATACAGGGTTGAATTCACTGAAGCTTTCTTT. This chain connects TRBV5-1 to TRBJ1-1; possibly TRBD1 for D (6 bases). V was clipped by 3 bases and J by 4 bases, with 22 bases between them. The CDR3 covers 17 residues. CDR1 and CDR2 from the germline V gene are SGHRS and YFSETQ.